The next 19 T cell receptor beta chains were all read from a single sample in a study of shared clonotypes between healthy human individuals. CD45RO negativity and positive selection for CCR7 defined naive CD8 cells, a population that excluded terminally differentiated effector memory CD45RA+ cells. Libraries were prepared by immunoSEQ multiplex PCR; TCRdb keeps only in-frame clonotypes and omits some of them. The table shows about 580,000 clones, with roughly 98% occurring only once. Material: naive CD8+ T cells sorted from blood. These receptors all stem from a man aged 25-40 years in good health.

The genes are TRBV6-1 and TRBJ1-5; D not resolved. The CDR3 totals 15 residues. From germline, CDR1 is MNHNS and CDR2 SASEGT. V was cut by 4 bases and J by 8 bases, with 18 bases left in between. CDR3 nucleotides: TGTGCCAGCAGTGGACAAACAGCTTTATGGGAGCCCCAGCATTTT. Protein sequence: CASSGQTALWEPQHF.

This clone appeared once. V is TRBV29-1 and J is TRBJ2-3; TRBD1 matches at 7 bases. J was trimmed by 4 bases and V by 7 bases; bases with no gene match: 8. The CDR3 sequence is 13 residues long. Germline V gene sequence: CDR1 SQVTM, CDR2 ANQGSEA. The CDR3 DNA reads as TGCAGCGGGCTACCCAGGGGGTCAGATACGCAGTATTTT. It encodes CSGLPRGSDTQYF.

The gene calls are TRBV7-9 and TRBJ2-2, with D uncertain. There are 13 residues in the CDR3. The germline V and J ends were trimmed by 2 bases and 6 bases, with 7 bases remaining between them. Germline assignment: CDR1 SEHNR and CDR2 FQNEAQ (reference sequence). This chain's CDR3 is CASSLLVSGELFF. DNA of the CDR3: TGTGCCAGCAGCTTACTGGTTTCCGGGGAGCTGTTTTTT.

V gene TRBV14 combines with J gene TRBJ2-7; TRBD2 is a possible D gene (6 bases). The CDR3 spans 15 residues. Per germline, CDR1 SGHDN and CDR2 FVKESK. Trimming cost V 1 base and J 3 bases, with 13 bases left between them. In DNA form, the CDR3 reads TGTGCCAGCAGCCAAGGACTAGGCGGTTTCTACGAGCAGTACTTC. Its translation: CASSQGLGGFYEQYF.

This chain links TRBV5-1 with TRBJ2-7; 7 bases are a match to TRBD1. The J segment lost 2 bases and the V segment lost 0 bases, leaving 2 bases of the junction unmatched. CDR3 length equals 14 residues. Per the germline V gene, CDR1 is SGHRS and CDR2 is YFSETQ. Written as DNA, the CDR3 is TGCGCCAGCAGCTTGGTCGACAGGGCCTACGAGCAGTACTTC. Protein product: CASSLVDRAYEQYF.

CDR3 residues: CASSLGQASVRAETQYF. Written as DNA, the CDR3 is TGTGCCAGCAGCTTAGGGCAGGCATCCGTGAGGGCAGAGACCCAGTACTTC. The chain is built from TRBV7-2 and TRBJ2-5; a possible D gene is TRBD2 (5 bases). The CDR3 covers 17 residues. V dropped 1 base and J dropped 4 bases, with 19 bases sitting between them. Germline CDR1 is SGHTA and CDR2 is FQGNSA.

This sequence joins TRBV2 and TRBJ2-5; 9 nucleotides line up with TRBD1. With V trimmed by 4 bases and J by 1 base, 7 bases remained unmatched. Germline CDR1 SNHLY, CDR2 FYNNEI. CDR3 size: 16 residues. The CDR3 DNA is TGTGCCAGCAGTGGAGGCAAGACAGGGGGCCAAGAGACCCAGTACTTC. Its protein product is CASSGGKTGGQETQYF.

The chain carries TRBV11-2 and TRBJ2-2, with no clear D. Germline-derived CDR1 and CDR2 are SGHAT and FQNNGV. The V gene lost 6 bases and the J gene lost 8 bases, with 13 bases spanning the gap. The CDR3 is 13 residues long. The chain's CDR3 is CASSQLPTGELFF. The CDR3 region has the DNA TGTGCCAGCAGTCAGCTACCTACGGGGGAGCTGTTTTTT.

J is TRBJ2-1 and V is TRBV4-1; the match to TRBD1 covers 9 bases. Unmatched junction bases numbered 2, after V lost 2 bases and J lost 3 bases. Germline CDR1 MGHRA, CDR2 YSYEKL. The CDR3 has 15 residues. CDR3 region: CASSQRGQGYNEQFF. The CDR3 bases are TGCGCCAGCAGCCAAAGGGGACAGGGCTACAATGAGCAGTTCTTC.

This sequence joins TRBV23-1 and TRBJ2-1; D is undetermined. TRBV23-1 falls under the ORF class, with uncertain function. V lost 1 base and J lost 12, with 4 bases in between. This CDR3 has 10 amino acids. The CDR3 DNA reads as TGCGCCAGCAGTCAATTCGCGCAGTTCTTC. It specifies CASSQFAQFF.

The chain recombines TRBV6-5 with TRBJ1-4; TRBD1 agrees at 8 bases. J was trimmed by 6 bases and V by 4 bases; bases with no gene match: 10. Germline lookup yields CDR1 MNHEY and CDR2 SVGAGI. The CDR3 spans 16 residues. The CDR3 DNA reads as TGTGCCAGCAGTTTGTGGCAGGGGGCAATGGATGAAAAACTGTTTTTT. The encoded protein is CASSLWQGAMDEKLFF.

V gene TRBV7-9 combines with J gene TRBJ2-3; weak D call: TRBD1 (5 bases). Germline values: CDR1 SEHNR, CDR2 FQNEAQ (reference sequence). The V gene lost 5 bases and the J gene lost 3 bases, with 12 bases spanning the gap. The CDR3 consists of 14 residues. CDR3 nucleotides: TGTGCCAGCAGCCAGATTCACAGGACAGATACGCAGTATTTT. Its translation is CASSQIHRTDTQYF.

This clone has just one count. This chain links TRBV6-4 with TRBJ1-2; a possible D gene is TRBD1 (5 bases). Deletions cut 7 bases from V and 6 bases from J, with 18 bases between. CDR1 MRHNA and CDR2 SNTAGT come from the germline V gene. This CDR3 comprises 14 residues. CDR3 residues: CASTSLEGRDGYTF. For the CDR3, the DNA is TGTGCCAGCACTTCCCTCGAGGGGAGGGATGGCTACACCTTC.

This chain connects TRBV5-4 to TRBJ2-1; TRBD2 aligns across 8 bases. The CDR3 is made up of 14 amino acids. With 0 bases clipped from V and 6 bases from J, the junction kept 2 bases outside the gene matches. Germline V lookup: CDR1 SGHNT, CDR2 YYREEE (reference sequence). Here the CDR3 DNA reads TGTGCCAGCAGCTTGGTAGCGGGACTCAATGAGCAGTTCTTC. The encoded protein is CASSLVAGLNEQFF.

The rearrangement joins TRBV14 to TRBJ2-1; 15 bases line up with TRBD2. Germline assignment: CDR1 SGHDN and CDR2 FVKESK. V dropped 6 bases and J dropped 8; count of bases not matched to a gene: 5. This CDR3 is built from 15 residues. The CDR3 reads CASSQGLAGGYEQFF. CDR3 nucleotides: TGTGCCAGCAGTCAGGGACTAGCGGGAGGATATGAGCAGTTCTTC.

This CDR3 reads CASSLVAGGPYNEQFF. In DNA, the CDR3 is TGTGCCAGCAGCTTAGTCGCGGGAGGGCCGTACAATGAGCAGTTCTTC. This rearrangement joins TRBV7-9 to TRBJ2-1, with 9 bases fitting TRBD2. The V gene's germline CDR1 is SEHNR and CDR2 FQNEAQ (reference sequence). The CDR3 sequence is 16 residues long. The trim removed 1 base at V and 4 bases at J, leaving 5 bases unmatched.

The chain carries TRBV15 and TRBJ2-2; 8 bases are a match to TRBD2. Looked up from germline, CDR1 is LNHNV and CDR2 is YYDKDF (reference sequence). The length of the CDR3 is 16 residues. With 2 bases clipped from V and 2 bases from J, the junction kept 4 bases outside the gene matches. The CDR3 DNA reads TGTGCCACCAGCAGACCCGGGGGGGGAAACACCGGGGAGCTGTTTTTT. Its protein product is CATSRPGGGNTGELFF.

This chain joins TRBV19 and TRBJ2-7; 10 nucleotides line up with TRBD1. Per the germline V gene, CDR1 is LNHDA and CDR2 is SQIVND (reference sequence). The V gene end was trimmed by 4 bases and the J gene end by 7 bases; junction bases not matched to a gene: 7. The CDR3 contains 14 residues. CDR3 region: CASSRDRGVGEQYF. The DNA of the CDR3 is TGTGCCAGTAGTAGGGACAGGGGTGTGGGAGAGCAGTACTTC.

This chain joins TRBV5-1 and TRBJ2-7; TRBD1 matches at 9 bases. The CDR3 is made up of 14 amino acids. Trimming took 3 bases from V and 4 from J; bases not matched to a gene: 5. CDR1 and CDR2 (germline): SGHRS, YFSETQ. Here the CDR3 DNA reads TGCGCCAGCAGCTCGCGGACAGGGGTTTACGAGCAGTACTTC. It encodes CASSSRTGVYEQYF.